This T cell receptor (beta chain) was captured by sequencing in a study of regulatory T cells in long-lasting Graves disease (dated by TCRdb to the early 2020s). As for the study more broadly: Persistent Graves' disease was defined as persistently positive TSH receptor autoantibodies together with antithyroid drug treatment for over 5 years. TCR sequencing covered about 13 persistent and some 20 newly diagnosed Graves' disease patients, 33 samples in total. On average, persistent Graves' disease patients in the clinical cohort had been on antithyroid drugs for around ten years. The study took place in China and was registered as a clinical trial. This study used TCR sequencing and RNA sequencing of peripheral blood to compare persistent Graves' disease patients against newly diagnosed Graves' disease patients. On the study overall, not on this receptor specifically: Patients with persistent disease shared more public clonotypes (under 3,000) than newly diagnosed patients did (more than 900). Sequencing and analysis were restricted to the TCR beta chain. Preferential use of TRBV28, TRBJ1-2 and TRBJ2-5 was observed in persistent disease, whereas TRBV20-1 and TRBJ2-1 were favored in newly diagnosed disease. The small sample size was acknowledged by the authors as a limitation that may reduce accuracy. Compared with newly diagnosed patients, persistent Graves' disease patients had lower TCR Shannon entropy and fewer highly expanded clones, which suggests clonal expansion. Peripheral blood alone was examined, since thyroid tissue, which constituted the primary lesion, could not be accessed.

Measured from the cysteine to the phenylalanine, the CDR3 is 12 residues long. The sequence is cut down to CDR3 DNA, 36 bases in frame from base 1. According to the germline V gene, CDR1 reads SQVTM and CDR2 reads ANQGSEA. V loses 4 bases, J loses 8 bases, and the germline ends lie 11 bases apart. The meaning of the sample's time point label: persistent/refractory GD, antithyroid drugs over 5 years with positive TRAb. RNA was extracted from PBMCs in TRIzol for both TCR sequencing and RNA sequencing. Graves' disease was diagnosed according to American Thyroid Association guidelines. The patients came from an endocrinology department in Xi'an, China. From each patient, about 9.7 milliliters of peripheral blood was collected into an EDTA anticoagulant tube. Ficoll Paque Plus density gradient separation was used to isolate PBMCs, and no further T cell sorting was performed. An Agilent 2100 Bioanalyzer and agarose gel were used to check RNA quality, and a NanoDrop 2000 was used to measure RNA concentration.

Receptors were amplified or captured by multiplex PCR. Data came from an Illumina HiSeq 4000. CDR3 regions were amplified by Arm-PCR with iRepertoire HTBI primers to construct TCR beta libraries. Before sequencing, the PCR products went through gel purification. Regarding the original processing steps: A total of 62 TRBV and more than twelve TRBJ segments were identified across samples and were used for gene usage analysis of CDR3 amino acid clonotypes. Filtered high-quality paired reads were merged into contigs using COPE and FqMerger. BLAST was used to align contigs to IMGT TRBV, TRBD and TRBJ reference genes, and CDR3 was defined according to IMGT. Any clonotype with a frequency above 0.1% was counted as a highly expanded clone. Shannon entropy was used to measure repertoire diversity, and the Gini coefficient was used to measure V-J evenness. Clonotypes shared by more than one individual were considered public. TCRdb applied fastp at Q25 and MiXCR to the public reads, then kept only in-frame beta chains. Identical CDR3 proteins give one entry, which carries the most common genes and DNA. The V and J calls follow TCRdb's processing rather than the paper's. The sample table records 300,000 to 500,000 distinct CDR3 sequences; around 21% of these occur just once. Of the sample, around 21% is held by the ten largest clones.

This clonotype was counted between two and nine times. Its antigen is not yet known. The record has no base qualities; no much larger clone is one base away. The rearranged chain carries TRBV29-1 and TRBJ1-4; the D gene cannot be named for sure. The sequences come from peripheral blood mononuclear cells (PBMCs), collected when the disease was refractory, from a patient treated with antithyroid drugs. This TCR was recovered from a female donor with Graves disease. The CDR3 reads as follows: CSVGRPEEKLFF. The DNA is as follows: TGCAGCGTTGGCCGGCCGGAGGAAAAACTGTTTTTT.